The T cell receptor beta chain described here comes from a study of CD8+ T cells in alopecia areata. Study summary: Treated patients' severity was scored by percentage of affected scalp area.

Once RNA had been extracted, it was reverse transcribed into cDNA to act as the sequencing template. The data were produced by immunoSEQ multiplex PCR, yet TCRdb's version contains in-frame clones alone and is incomplete. The sample lists 190,000 or so clones, 58% seen once, with 5% to 6% in the top ten. Study-wide results and limits: One nonresponder makes the tie between baseline CD8+ expansion and response uncertain.

A word on this clone: The antigen remains unidentified.

Regarding treatment: oral pan-JAK inhibitor, 5-10 mg twice daily. The TCR sequence derives from a human donor with alopecia areata. The input for sequencing was CD4+ T cells sorted from blood, taken at week 24, from a patient treated with tofacitinib.

Here the CDR3 reads CAWSLPVSGQPQHF. The DNA of the CDR3 is TGTGCCTGGAGCCTCCCGGTCAGCGGTCAGCCCCAGCATTTT. The chain carries TRBV30 and TRBJ1-5; D unclear. The CDR3 consists of 14 residues. The ends were cut back, 3 bases at V and 6 bases at J, with 15 bases in the middle. Germline assignment: CDR1 GTSNPN and CDR2 SVGIG (reference sequence).